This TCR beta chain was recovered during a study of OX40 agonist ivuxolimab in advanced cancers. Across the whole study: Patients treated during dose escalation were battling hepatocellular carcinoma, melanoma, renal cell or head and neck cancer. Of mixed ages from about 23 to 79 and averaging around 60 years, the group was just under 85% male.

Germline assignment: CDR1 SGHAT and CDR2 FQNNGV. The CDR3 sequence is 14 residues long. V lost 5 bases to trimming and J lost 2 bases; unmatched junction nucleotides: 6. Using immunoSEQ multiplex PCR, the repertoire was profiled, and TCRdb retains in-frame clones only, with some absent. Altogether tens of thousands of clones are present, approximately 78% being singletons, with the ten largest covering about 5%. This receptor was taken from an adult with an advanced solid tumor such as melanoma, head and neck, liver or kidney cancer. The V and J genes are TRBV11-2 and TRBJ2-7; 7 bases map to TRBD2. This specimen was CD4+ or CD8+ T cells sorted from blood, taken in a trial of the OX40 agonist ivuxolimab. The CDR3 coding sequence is TGTGCCAGCAGCCCTTCTAGCGGAGCCTACGAGCAGTACTTC. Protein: CASSPSSGAYEQYF.